This TCR beta chain derives from a study of cytomegalovirus exposure and HLA in healthy donors. Trimming took 5 bases from V and 2 from J, leaving 7 bases between them. CDR3 length: 12 residues. The germline V gene encodes CDR1 SGHTA and CDR2 FQGNSA. This clone is a singleton in its sample. Researchers ran the PCR with 60 Vbeta and 13 Jbeta primers. This table comes from immunoSEQ multiplex PCR, and its TCRdb copy is limited to in-frame clones, with some not included. The data hold 150,000 to 200,000 clones, with 77% observed a single time. The sequencing input was PBMCs. V is TRBV7-2 and J is TRBJ2-7; possible D gene TRBD1, 5 bases. This clonotype was sampled from a woman younger than 45 in good health and CMV-seronegative. Written as DNA, the CDR3 is TGTGCCAGCAGCGTCAGGGCCTACGAGCAGTACTTC. Protein product: CASSVRAYEQYF.